This entry concerns a single T cell receptor (beta chain). This entry comes from a study of blood T cell repertoires in COVID-19. Across the study: Acute-phase and convalescent COVID-19 samples originated in the United States, Italy and Spain. The cDNA or gDNA used as material had been derived from T cells, B-cell-depleted T cells, or PBMCs.

In the study's own analysis: Amplifying reference gene primers gave estimates of nucleated cell counts. The assay was immunoSEQ multiplex PCR, and TCRdb's table has in-frame clones only and misses some. For V, J and clone size, that table is used; D and trimming come from the DNA. This sample has 100,000 to 150,000 clones; around three quarters occur once, and the top ten carry under 45%. Germline V gives CDR1 SGHRS, CDR2 YFSETQ. CDR3 length: 15 residues. Losses at the gene ends were 4 bases for V and 2 bases for J; bases not matched to a gene: 5. The TCR sequence derives from a man in his forties with active or convalescent COVID-19. The chain recombines TRBV5-1 with TRBJ1-4; 7 bases are shared with TRBD1. The source material was peripheral blood. CDR3 sequence reads: CASSTGTVTNEKLFF. The CDR3 bases are TGCGCCAGCAGCACCGGGACAGTCACTAATGAAAAACTGTTTTTT.